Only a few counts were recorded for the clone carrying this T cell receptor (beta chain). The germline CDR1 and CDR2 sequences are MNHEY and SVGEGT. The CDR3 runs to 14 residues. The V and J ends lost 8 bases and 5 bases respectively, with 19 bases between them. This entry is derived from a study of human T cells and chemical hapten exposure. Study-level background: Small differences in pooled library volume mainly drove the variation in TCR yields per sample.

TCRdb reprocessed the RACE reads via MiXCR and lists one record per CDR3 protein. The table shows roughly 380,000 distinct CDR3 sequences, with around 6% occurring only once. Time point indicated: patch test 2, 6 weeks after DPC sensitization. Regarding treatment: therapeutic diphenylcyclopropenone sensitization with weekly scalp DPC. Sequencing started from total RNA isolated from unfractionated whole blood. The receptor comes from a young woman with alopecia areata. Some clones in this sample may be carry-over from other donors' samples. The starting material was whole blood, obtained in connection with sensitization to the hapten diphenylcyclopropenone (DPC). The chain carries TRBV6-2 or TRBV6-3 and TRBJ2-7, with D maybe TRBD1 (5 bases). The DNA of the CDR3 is TGTGCCAGCGGCCCCCTGTTAGGGGCGGACGAGCAGTACTTC. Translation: CASGPLLGADEQYF.